This T cell receptor (beta chain) was sequenced in a study of T cell repertoires in cytomegalovirus infection. Study-level information: Indications of both CMV infection and matching HLA type were provided by public TCR beta signatures.

The study's findings and limits: Clonotypes of TCR beta that were HLA-C-restricted and CMV-specific dominated the ex vivo response.

V was clipped by 6 bases and J by 3 bases, with 12 bases between them. Per the germline V gene, CDR1 is SGHTA and CDR2 is FQGNSA. The CDR3 is made up of 13 amino acids. A single record per CDR3 protein comes from TCRdb applying MiXCR to the reads. The data contain approximately 280,000 distinct CDR3 sequences, around 20% of them singletons. This clonotype has ten or more counts. The antigen is not known. This chain joins TRBV7-2 and TRBJ2-7; D possibly corresponds to TRBD1 (5 bases). The source is a human donor in good health (CMV status not recorded). Some clones in this sample may be carry-over from other donors' samples. The specimen was cultured PBMCs, collected from culture after CMV antigen stimulation. This CDR3 is CASSRTGYYEQYF. The DNA for the CDR3 is TGTGCCAGCAGTCGTACAGGTTACTACGAGCAGTACTTC.